Listed here are 19 T cell receptor beta chains from one sample, sequenced in a study of shared clonotypes between healthy human individuals. The method was immunoSEQ multiplex PCR; TCRdb's version includes in-frame clones alone and lacks a portion of them. The sample lists some 580,000 clones, less than 98% occurring once. Sequencing was done on a sample of naive CD4+ T cells sorted from blood. Subset reported: CD45RA+ positively selected. The receptors shown here come from a woman between 25 and 40 years old in good health.

The chain is built from TRBV5-8 and TRBJ1-5; D gene unclear. Germline V gene sequence: CDR1 SGHTS, CDR2 YDEGEE. V was clipped by 4 bases and J by 0 bases, with 23 bases between them. The CDR3 runs 19 residues. The CDR3 protein is CASSPPVGSRGYSNQPQHF. The CDR3 DNA reads as TGTGCCAGCAGCCCCCCGGTGGGCTCGCGGGGTTATAGCAATCAGCCCCAGCATTTT.

The rearrangement links TRBV10-1 to TRBJ1-2; 9 nucleotides agree with TRBD1. This CDR3 is 14 amino acids long. V shed 7 bases and J 5 bases; nucleotides not matched to a gene: 8. Germline V gives CDR1 WNHNN, CDR2 SYGVQD (reference sequence). The CDR3 loop reads CASNRGQGSYGYTF. CDR3 sequence (DNA): TGCGCCAGCAACCGTGGACAGGGGAGTTATGGCTACACCTTC.

The V and J genes are TRBV7-9 and TRBJ2-7; D gene uncertain. With 0 bases removed from V and 2 bases from J, the gap between germline ends came to 14 bases. The germline V gene encodes CDR1 SEHNR and CDR2 FQNEAQ (reference sequence). This CDR3 contains 16 residues. The CDR3 reads CASSLAFQDHPYEQYF. The CDR3 nucleotides are TGTGCCAGCAGCTTAGCGTTTCAGGATCATCCCTACGAGCAGTACTTC.

The chain uses TRBV7-6 and TRBJ2-3; TRBD2 aligns across 14 bases. CDR1 and CDR2 from the germline V gene are SGHVS and FNYEAQ. The ends lost 1 base at V and 4 bases at J; junction bases unmatched: 10. The CDR3 is made up of 19 amino acids. CDR3 sequence: CASSLGGRGLAGVPDTQYF. The CDR3 DNA sequence: TGTGCCAGCAGCTTAGGTGGGAGGGGACTAGCGGGAGTTCCAGATACGCAGTATTTT.

V and J are TRBV5-8 and TRBJ2-5; either TRBD1 or TRBD2 may supply D (6 bases each). Deletions cut 2 bases from V and 6 bases from J, with 26 bases between. The germline gives CDR1 SGHTS, CDR2 YDEGEE. CDR3 length: 18 amino acids. CDR3 in amino acids: CASSFHVLVSGARKTQYF. CDR3 nucleotide sequence: TGTGCCAGCAGCTTTCACGTTCTAGTTTCGGGGGCAAGGAAGACCCAGTACTTC.

The J gene is TRBJ1-1, the V gene TRBV6-5; D is unclear. The V and J ends lost 6 bases and 3 bases respectively, with 17 bases between them. Germline assignment: CDR1 MNHEY and CDR2 SVGAGI. This CDR3 is built from 15 residues. This CDR3 reads CASSPRRLRDTEAFF. The DNA for the CDR3 is TGTGCCAGCAGCCCCCGTCGGCTCCGGGACACTGAAGCTTTCTTT.

The CDR3 loop is CASSPRTEGNTIYF. CDR3 DNA: TGTGCCAGCTCACCCCGGACAGAGGGAAACACCATATATTTT. The rearrangement links TRBV18 to TRBJ1-3, with a possible D match to TRBD1 (6 bases). V shed 3 bases and J shed 4 bases, with 10 bases lying between them. Germline V CDR1 and CDR2: KGHSH, LQKENI. CDR3 length: 14 residues.

This chain uses TRBV5-1 with TRBJ2-5, with 10 positions matching TRBD2. Germline assignment: CDR1 SGHRS and CDR2 YFSETQ. The CDR3 is 15 amino acids. Losses at the gene ends were 1 base for V and 5 bases for J; bases not matched to a gene: 5. In DNA form, the CDR3 reads TGCGCCAGCAGCTTGCTAGCGGGAGAATGGGAGACCCAGTACTTC. It is translated as CASSLLAGEWETQYF.

Written as DNA, the CDR3 is TGTGCCAGCAGTCCAGGAGGAACTAGCGAAGCCAAAAACATTCAGTACTTC. Its translation is CASSPGGTSEAKNIQYF. The chain employs TRBV4-2 and TRBJ2-4; TRBD2 aligns across 7 bases. The CDR3 totals 17 residues. Unmatched junction bases numbered 11, after V lost 6 bases and J lost 0 bases. The germline V gene encodes CDR1 LGHNA and CDR2 YNFKEQ.

The chain links TRBV19 to TRBJ2-7; the D is unclear. Germline lookup yields CDR1 LNHDA and CDR2 SQIVND (reference sequence). This CDR3 has 12 residues. The V gene lost 3 bases and the J gene lost 2 bases, with 5 bases spanning the gap. The DNA for the CDR3 is TGTGCCAGTAGTATCAGTGCCTACGAGCAGTACTTC. This encodes CASSISAYEQYF.

The genes are TRBV10-2 and TRBJ2-7; D is unresolved. Looked up from germline, CDR1 is WSHSY and CDR2 is SAAADI. CDR3 length: 10 amino acids. V was cut by 8 bases and J by 4 bases, with 6 bases left in between. The CDR3 nucleotides read TGCGCCAGCTTGGGATACGAGCAGTACTTC. Amino acids: CASLGYEQYF.

This clone appeared once. The V gene is TRBV27, the J gene TRBJ2-2; maybe TRBD1 (5 bases). Germline values: CDR1 MNHEY, CDR2 SMNVEV (reference sequence). Trimming left V 4 bases short and J 6 bases short, with 9 bases between. CDR3 length equals 13 residues. This chain's CDR3 is CASSSGFPGELFF. For the CDR3, the DNA is TGTGCCAGCAGTTCAGGGTTCCCCGGGGAGCTGTTTTTT.

The J gene is TRBJ2-1, the V gene TRBV28, with TRBD2 as a possible D gene (6 bases). Germline CDR1 and CDR2: MDHEN and SYDVKM. Trimming removed 1 base at V and 0 bases at J, with 16 bases between. This CDR3 is built from 18 residues. For the CDR3, the DNA is TGTGCCAGCAGTTTATTCGCGGGGACCACCAGCTCCTACAATGAGCAGTTCTTC. Its translation: CASSLFAGTTSSYNEQFF.

The chain combines TRBV25-1 with TRBJ1-2, with 9 bases matching TRBD1. The CDR3 length is 14 residues. With V trimmed by 6 bases and J by 8 bases, 10 bases remained unmatched. The germline gives CDR1 MGHDK, CDR2 SYGVNS. DNA of the CDR3: TGTGCCAGCAGGCCACAGGGGGCGATTCCGGGCTACACCTTC. Translating it yields CASRPQGAIPGYTF.

The V gene is TRBV28, the J gene TRBJ2-3, with D perhaps matching TRBD1 (5 bases). The CDR3 spans 12 residues. V was shortened by 7 bases and J by 1 base, with 6 bases between the two germline ends. Per germline, CDR1 MDHEN and CDR2 SYDVKM. CDR3 sequence (DNA): TGTGCCAGCACACAGGGCACAGATACGCAGTATTTT. Its translation: CASTQGTDTQYF.

The V gene is TRBV7-2, the J gene TRBJ2-2; a possible D gene is TRBD1 (6 bases). Trimming shortened V by 6 bases and J by 5 bases, and 10 bases separated the two germline ends. The CDR3 extends over 13 amino acids. Germline V gene sequence: CDR1 SGHTA, CDR2 FQGNSA. Here the CDR3 reads CASSYRVTGELFF. The CDR3 DNA follows: TGTGCCAGCAGTTACAGGGTAACCGGGGAGCTGTTTTTT.

The chain combines TRBV13 with TRBJ2-3; 12 nucleotides agree with TRBD1. The CDR3 spans 15 residues. Germline assignment: CDR1 PRHDT and CDR2 FYEKMQ (reference sequence). Trimming removed 5 bases from V and 4 bases from J; junction bases left unmatched: 4. The chain's CDR3 is CASSPGTGGPDTQYF. The CDR3 nucleotides read TGTGCCAGCAGCCCCGGGACAGGGGGCCCAGATACGCAGTATTTT.

The V and J genes are TRBV28 and TRBJ2-2, with 7 bases lining up with TRBD2. This CDR3 region has 15 residues. CDR1 is MDHEN, CDR2 SYDVKM, per germline. With V trimmed by 3 bases and J by 4 bases, 5 bases remained unmatched. CDR3: CASSFGGGFTGELFF. In DNA, the CDR3 is TGTGCCAGCAGTTTTGGCGGGGGTTTCACCGGGGAGCTGTTTTTT. Full variable domain (outside the CDR3, taken from reference TRBV28 and TRBJ2-2): DVKVTQSSRYLVKRTGEKVFLECVQDMDHENMFWYRQDPGLGLRLIYFSYDVKMKEKGDIPEGYSVSREKKERFSLILESASTNQTSMYLCASSFGGGFTGELFFGEGSRLTVL.

This clone was recorded once. The chain combines TRBV6-6 with TRBJ2-3; 11 positions agree with TRBD1. The germline V gene has CDR1 MNHNY and CDR2 SVGAGI (reference sequence). The CDR3 loop spans 16 amino acids. With 7 bases clipped from V and 4 bases from J, the junction kept 10 bases outside the gene matches. CDR3 sequence: CASIQRGTGGADTQYF. The CDR3 region has the DNA TGTGCCAGCATTCAGAGGGGGACAGGGGGGGCAGATACGCAGTATTTT.